A selection of T cell receptor beta chains follows, all from one sample in a study of CD8 T cells in ankylosing spondylitis. In TCRdb, the 5' RACE reads were re-called with MiXCR into one record per CDR3 protein. The data contain approximately 520,000 distinct CDR3 sequences, roughly 5.2% of them singletons. The sample consisted of blood, either unsorted or a sorted T cell fraction (not recorded which). These receptors were obtained from a male donor with ankylosing spondylitis. Both conserved end residues are part of each CDR3.

J	V	CDR3
TRBJ1-1	TRBV6-1	CASRDIRHLNTEAFF
TRBJ2-3	TRBV9	CASSVVGGATTDTQYF
TRBJ2-3	TRBV6-1	CASSELRAGTDTQYF
TRBJ2-3	TRBV11-2	CASRGTSGRETDTQYF
TRBJ1-1	TRBV4-3	CASSQEVIGESNTEAFF
TRBJ2-2	TRBV7-9	CASSAKQRPRPGELFF
TRBJ2-5	TRBV20-1	CSARTFNGETQYF
TRBJ2-1	TRBV20-1	CSALNWGPSGRGSSYNEQFF
TRBJ2-2	TRBV5-5	CASSFGLATGELFF
TRBJ2-1	TRBV15	CATSRDRASGINEQFF
TRBJ1-2	TRBV7-9	CASSFPGGAGYTF
TRBJ2-2	TRBV27	CASSLNYGNTGELFF
TRBJ2-1	TRBV7-8	CASRGRGRNEQFF
TRBJ2-3	TRBV20-1	CSGQRSWESDTQYF
TRBJ2-3	TRBV7-2	CASSFRGQGWYTQYF
TRBJ2-7	TRBV20-1	CSASSNRRTSYEQYF
TRBJ2-3	TRBV7-2	CASTPSTSGGADTQYF
TRBJ2-1	TRBV6-1	CASSKRAGPYNEQFF
TRBJ2-1	TRBV11-2	CASSFSGGDEQFF